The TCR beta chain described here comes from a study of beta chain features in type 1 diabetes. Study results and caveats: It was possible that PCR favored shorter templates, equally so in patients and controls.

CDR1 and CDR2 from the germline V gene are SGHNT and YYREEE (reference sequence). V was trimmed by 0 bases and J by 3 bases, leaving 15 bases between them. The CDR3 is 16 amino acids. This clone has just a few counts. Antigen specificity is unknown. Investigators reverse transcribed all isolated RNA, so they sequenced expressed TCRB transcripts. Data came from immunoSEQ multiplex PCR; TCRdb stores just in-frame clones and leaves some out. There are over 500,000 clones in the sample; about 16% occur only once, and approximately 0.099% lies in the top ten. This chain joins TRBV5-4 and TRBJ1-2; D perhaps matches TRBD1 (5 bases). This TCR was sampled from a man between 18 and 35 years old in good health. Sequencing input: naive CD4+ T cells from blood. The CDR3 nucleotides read TGTGCCAGCAGCTTGGGGGCAGGGAATGGCGACTATGGCTACACCTTC. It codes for CASSLGAGNGDYGYTF.